The entry below gives a single T cell receptor beta chain sequence along with its context. Its specificity is not known. PCR used 60 Vbeta primers and 13 Jbeta primers. Assay: immunoSEQ multiplex PCR; the TCRdb copy retains only in-frame clones and omits some. The table has roughly 200,000 clones, about 77% seen once; the top ten hold 2% to 2.5%. This sample was taken from a study of cytomegalovirus exposure and HLA in healthy donors. The study's findings and limits: Excluded were some V segments that proved indistinguishable, including TRBV6-2 and TRBV6-3. Reports showed the classifier diagnosing cytomegalovirus status with high specificity and sensitivity.

The CDR3 length is 17 residues. Germline CDR1 and CDR2: SGHTA and FQGNSA. Trimming cost V 4 bases and J 10 bases; bases outside gene matches: 19. This TCR derives from a woman aged 25-40 years in good health and CMV-seropositive. This chain uses TRBV7-2 with TRBJ1-5; 7 positions match TRBD1. The sample consisted of PBMCs. CDR3 in DNA: TGTGCCAGCAGCTCGGACAGGCCGAACATGGGGATCCCCCCCCAGCATTTT. Protein: CASSSDRPNMGIPPQHF.